The present T cell receptor beta chain was sequenced within a study of cytomegalovirus exposure and HLA in healthy donors (dated by TCRdb to 2015 to 2018). Background for the entire study: According to a later analysis, the roughly 130 validation repertoires were produced on the same platform as the 700 or so repertoires of the first cohort. To predict cytomegalovirus infection status, the study brought together high-throughput TCR immunosequencing, statistical association of individual TCRs with disease status, and machine learning. The aim of the study was to test whether cataloging public T cell receptors could identify signatures of past pathogen exposure. In addition to the first cohort of 650 to 750 subjects, a separate validation cohort of 120 different subjects was used. The study at large found these results: The authors suggested that the approach could potentially be extended to other disease states and immunological phenotypes. A total of around 150 TCR beta chains were listed by the study as associated with cytomegalovirus. A few of the identified cytomegalovirus-associated TCR beta chains were confirmed in vitro to be specific for cytomegalovirus antigens. Subsequent analysis determined that TCRs grouped into clusters in the first cohort also showed a tendency toward co-occurrence across the roughly 120 validation repertoires, and 85% to 95% of cluster scores exceeded 0. A later analysis lacked HLA typing for the validation cohort, so it scored co-occurrence in that cohort across all 120 repertoires. Cytomegalovirus status was reported to be diagnosed by the classifier with high specificity and sensitivity in both the original and validation cohorts. Across donors, most TCR sequences were observed very rarely, whereas some public TCRs were present in many individuals.

At the junction V is shortened by 2 bases and J by 5 bases, with 10 bases in between. Spanning cysteine to phenylalanine, the CDR3 consists of 14 amino acids. Only the CDR3 part of the read is kept: 42 bases, read in frame from the first base. The germline V gene (reference sequence) supplies CDR1 LNHDA and CDR2 SQIVND. The donors belonged to the validation cohort of approximately 130 subjects, which was separate from the approximately 700-subject first cohort. A note on this clone: This clone's antigen is unknown. Base-call qualities are not available, and no considerably larger clone is one nucleotide away.

Library preparation employed the immunoSEQ multiplex PCR assay. The authors processed their data as follows. A statistical classification framework was developed to diagnose cytomegalovirus status using the catalog of TCR beta chain sequences. TCRdb mirrors the immuneACCESS table, restricted to in-frame sequences. Some clones are absent from its copies; in checked studies, under half trace to an unresolved V gene, and the reason for the others is unknown. That table furnishes V, J and clone size, whereas the DNA furnished D and trimming. A total of about 170,000 clones appear in this sample, roughly nine tenths of them only once. The ten largest clones capture over 9% of the sample.

Sequencing was carried out using PBMCs. This receptor was identified in a woman aged 18-29 years in good health and CMV-seropositive. The sequence is built from TRBV19 and TRBJ2-1; confidence is insufficient to name the D gene. The CDR3 sequence is CASSITLRNNEQFF. The nucleotide sequence reads as follows: TGTGCCAGTAGTATAACTCTCCGAAACAATGAGCAGTTCTTC.